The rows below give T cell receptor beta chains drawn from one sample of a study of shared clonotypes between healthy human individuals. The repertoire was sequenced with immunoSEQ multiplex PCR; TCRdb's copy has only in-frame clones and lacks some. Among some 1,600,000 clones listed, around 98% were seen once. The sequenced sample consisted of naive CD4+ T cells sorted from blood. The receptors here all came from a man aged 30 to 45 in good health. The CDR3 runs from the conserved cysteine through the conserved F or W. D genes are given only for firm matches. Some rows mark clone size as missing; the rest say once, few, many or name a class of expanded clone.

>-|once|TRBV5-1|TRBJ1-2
TGCGCCAGCAGGTTAGGATCTAACTATGGCTACACCTTC
CASRLGSNYGYTF
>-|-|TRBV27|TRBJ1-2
TGTGCCAGCAGTTCCGGACAGAAAAGCTACTATGGCTACACCTTC
CASSSGQKSYYGYTF
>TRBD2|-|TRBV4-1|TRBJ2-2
TGCGCCAGCAGCCGGATACTAGCGGGAGAGTTTTCGAACACCGGGGAGCTGTTTTTT
CASSRILAGEFSNTGELFF
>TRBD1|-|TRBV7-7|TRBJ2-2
TGTGCCAGCAGCCAACGACAGGGGATCGGGGAGCTGTTTTTT
CASSQRQGIGELFF
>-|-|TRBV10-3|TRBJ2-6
TGTGCCATCAAGCGTGGTAGCTCTGGGGCCAACGTCCTGACTTTC
CAIKRGSSGANVLTF
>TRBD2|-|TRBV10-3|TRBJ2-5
TGTGCCAGTTCCCGGGCGGGGGGCCAAGAGACCCAGTACTTC
CASSRAGGQETQYF
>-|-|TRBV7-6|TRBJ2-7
TGTGCCAGCAGCTTAGCAACCGACCTTTCCTACGAGCAGTACTTC
CASSLATDLSYEQYF
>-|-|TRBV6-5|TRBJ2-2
TGTGCCAGCAGTTACCCTGCAGGCCCATCCGGGGAGCTGTTTTTT
CASSYPAGPSGELFF
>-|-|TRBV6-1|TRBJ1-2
TGTGCCAGCAGTTCCGATACAGGGAGCGGCTACACCTTC
CASSSDTGSGYTF
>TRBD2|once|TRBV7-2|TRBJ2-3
TGTGCCAGCAGCAAAGCGGGAGGCACAGATACGCAGTATTTT
CASSKAGGTDTQYF
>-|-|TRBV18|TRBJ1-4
TGTGCCAGCTCACCACTCCAAACAACTAATGAAAAACTGTTTTTT
CASSPLQTTNEKLFF
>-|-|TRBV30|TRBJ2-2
TGTGCCGTACGGAGCTCGGGAAACACCGGGGAGCTGTTTTTT
CAVRSSGNTGELFF
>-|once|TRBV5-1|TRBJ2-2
TGCGCCAGCAGCTTGGCGCAGGGCACCGGGGAGCTGTTTTTT
CASSLAQGTGELFF
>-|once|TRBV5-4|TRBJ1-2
TGTGCCAGCACCTTCGGAGGGGGAGGGGTTTATGGCTACACCTTC
CASTFGGGGVYGYTF
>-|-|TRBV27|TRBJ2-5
TGTGCCAGCAGTTTACGGGGGCAAGAGACCCAGTACTTC
CASSLRGQETQYF
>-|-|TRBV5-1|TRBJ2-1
TGCGCCAGCAGCTTGGCGGCTACAACCTACAATGAGCAGTTCTTC
CASSLAATTYNEQFF
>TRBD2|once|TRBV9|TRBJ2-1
TGTGCCAGCAGCGTAGGTGGGCAGAGCTTGGGGGGGAATGAGCAGTTCTTC
CASSVGGQSLGGNEQFF
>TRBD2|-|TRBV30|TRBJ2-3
TGTGCCTGGAGTGCCGGACTAGCGGGAGGACCAGATACGCAGTATTTT
CAWSAGLAGGPDTQYF
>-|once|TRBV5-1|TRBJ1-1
TGCGCCAGCATGGGTCCGGAGAACACTGAAGCTTTCTTT
CASMGPENTEAFF
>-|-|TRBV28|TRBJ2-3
TGTGCCAGCAGTTTATTGGAGAATACGCAGTATTTT
CASSLLENTQYF
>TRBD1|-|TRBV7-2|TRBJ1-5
TGTGCCAGCAGCGAAAGACAGGGACAGCCCCAGCATTTT
CASSERQGQPQHF
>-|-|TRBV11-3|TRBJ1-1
TGTGCCAGCACCGGTTCGAACACTGAAGCTTTCTTT
CASTGSNTEAFF